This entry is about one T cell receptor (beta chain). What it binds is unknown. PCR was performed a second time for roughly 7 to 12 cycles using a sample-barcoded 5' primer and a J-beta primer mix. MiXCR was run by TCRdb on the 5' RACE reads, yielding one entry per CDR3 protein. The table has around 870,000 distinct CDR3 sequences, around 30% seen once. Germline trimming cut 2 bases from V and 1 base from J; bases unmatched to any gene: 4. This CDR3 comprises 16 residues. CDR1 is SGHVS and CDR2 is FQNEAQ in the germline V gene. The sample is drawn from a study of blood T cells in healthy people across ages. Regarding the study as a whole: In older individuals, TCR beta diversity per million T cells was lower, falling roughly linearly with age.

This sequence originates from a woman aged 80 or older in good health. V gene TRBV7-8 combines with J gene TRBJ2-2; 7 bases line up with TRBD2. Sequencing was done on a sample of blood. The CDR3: CASSLLAAMNTGELFF. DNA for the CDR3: TGTGCCAGCAGCTTACTAGCGGCGATGAACACCGGGGAGCTGTTTTTT.